The 17 T cell receptor beta chains below all came from one sample that was sequenced in a study of OX40 agonist ivuxolimab in advanced cancers. The library relied on the immunoSEQ multiplex PCR assay. Entries here come from immuneACCESS through TCRdb and include only in-frame sequences with V and J called. Some clones fail to appear in such tables; in the studies checked, an unresolved V gene covers under half of the shortfall, and the cause of the remainder is unknown. This sample comprises about 51,000 clones, 80% to 85% of them detected only once. The biggest ten clones account for 2.5% to 3.5% of the sample. Sample: CD4+ or CD8+ T cells sorted from blood, taken in a trial of the OX40 agonist ivuxolimab. The receptors were gathered from an adult with an advanced solid tumor such as melanoma, head and neck, liver or kidney cancer.

The V call is TRBV29-1, the J call TRBJ2-1; 11 nucleotides line up with TRBD2. After removal of 6 bases from V and 4 bases from J, the junction contained 5 bases not matched to a gene. The CDR3 is made up of 14 amino acids. Germline values: CDR1 SQVTM, CDR2 ANQGSEA. The CDR3 sequence is CSVYLAGGYNEQFF. DNA of the CDR3: TGCAGCGTCTACCTAGCGGGGGGATACAATGAGCAGTTCTTC.

As DNA, the CDR3 is TGTGCCTGGGTCCGGACAGGGGGGGATCAGCCCCAGCATTTT. As protein: CAWVRTGGDQPQHF. The V gene is TRBV30, the J gene TRBJ1-5, with 10 positions matching TRBD1. Germline V CDR1 and CDR2: GTSNPN, SVGIG (reference sequence). Trimming cost V 5 bases and J 5 bases; bases outside gene matches: 6. CDR3 length equals 14 residues.

The rearrangement links TRBV10-3 to TRBJ2-5; a weak D match, TRBD1 (5 bases). The germline V gene has CDR1 ENHRY and CDR2 SYGVKD. V lost 4 bases to trimming and J lost 1 base, with 7 bases between them. The CDR3 runs to 13 residues. CDR3 residues: CAISVDSQETQYF. CDR3 nucleotide sequence: TGTGCCATCAGTGTTGACAGCCAAGAGACCCAGTACTTC.

V gene TRBV10-2 combines with J gene TRBJ2-7; weak D call: TRBD1 (5 bases). Germline-derived CDR1 and CDR2 are WSHSY and SAAADI. The V end was cut by 6 bases, the J end by 5 bases, with 17 bases between. The CDR3 is 14 amino acids. The CDR3 loop is CASRITGPSDEQYF. The CDR3 DNA follows: TGCGCCAGCAGAATTACAGGACCCTCGGACGAGCAGTACTTC.

The chain is built from TRBV18 and TRBJ1-6, with TRBD1 as a possible D gene (5 bases). V dropped 3 bases and J dropped 7 bases, with 10 bases sitting between them. The germline V gene has CDR1 KGHSH and CDR2 LQKENI. The CDR3 is 14 amino acids. The CDR3 here is CASSPGTGNSPLHF. Written as DNA, the CDR3 is TGTGCCAGCTCACCCGGGACGGGGAATTCACCCCTCCACTTT.

This chain joins TRBV10-2 and TRBJ1-2, with D tentatively TRBD1 (5 bases). V was pared by 4 bases and J by 0 bases, with 9 bases between. The CDR3 has 14 amino acids. The germline V gene encodes CDR1 WSHSY and CDR2 SAAADI. The CDR3 region is CASSVSGPNYGYTF. The CDR3, as DNA: TGCGCCAGCAGTGTTTCGGGACCTAACTATGGCTACACCTTC.

The table lists this clone with a few counts. The chain uses TRBV7-2 and TRBJ2-4; a possible D gene is TRBD1 (5 bases). Germline V lookup: CDR1 SGHTA, CDR2 FQGNSA. Trimming stripped 4 bases from V and 3 bases from J, with 10 bases between. This CDR3 is built from 14 residues. CDR3 loop: CASSSREFKNIQYF. Written as DNA, the CDR3 is TGTGCCAGCAGCTCCAGGGAATTCAAAAACATTCAGTACTTC.

The table lists this clone with a few counts. CDR3 DNA sequence: TGTGCCAGCAGTTCCGGACTGGGGCTTTGGACTGAAGCTTTCTTT. This translates into CASSSGLGLWTEAFF. The chain couples TRBV27 to TRBJ1-1, with D possibly matching TRBD1 (5 bases). The CDR3 has 15 amino acids. CDR1 is MNHEY and CDR2 is SMNVEV in the germline V gene (reference sequence). V lost 4 bases, J lost 5 bases, and 17 bases lay in between.

This clone appeared a single time. The chain employs TRBV6-5 and TRBJ1-2; D is unclear. CDR1 and CDR2 (germline): MNHEY, SVGAGI. V was pared by 0 bases and J by 8 bases, with 7 bases between. CDR3 length: 12 residues. CDR3 coding DNA: TGTGCCAGCAGTTACTCCGGGGAGGGCTACACCTTC. Translated, it gives CASSYSGEGYTF.

J is TRBJ2-7 and V is TRBV27; 9 positions agree with TRBD2. The CDR3 is made up of 18 amino acids. The germline V gene encodes CDR1 MNHEY and CDR2 SMNVEV (reference sequence). The J segment lost 7 bases and the V segment lost 0 bases, leaving 16 bases of the junction unmatched. The CDR3 loop reads CASSLSGGWAGGPGEQYF. The CDR3 nucleotides read TGTGCCAGCAGTTTATCGGGCGGCTGGGCGGGGGGGCCGGGGGAGCAGTACTTC.

This clone is medium-sized (0.01 to 0.1%) in the sample. The genes are TRBV13 and TRBJ1-1, with D possibly matching TRBD1 (5 bases). V was cut by 0 bases and J by 7 bases, with 12 bases left in between. Germline V CDR1 and CDR2: PRHDT, FYEKMQ (reference sequence). There are 14 residues in the CDR3. DNA of the CDR3: TGTGCCAGCAGCTTAGGCCTCGGGGCTTATGAAGCTTTCTTT. Translated, it gives CASSLGLGAYEAFF.

The CDR3 nucleotides read TGTGCCAGCAGTCCAACTAGCGGGGGGGCTTACGAGCAGTACTTC. Protein product: CASSPTSGGAYEQYF. The chain carries TRBV7-2 and TRBJ2-7, with TRBD2 matching over 13 bases. CDR1 and CDR2 (germline): SGHTA, FQGNSA. This CDR3 contains 15 residues. Unmatched junction bases numbered 6, after V lost 6 bases and J lost 4 bases.

CDR3 DNA sequence: TGCAGCGTTCAGGGGACCTCTGCGAACACTGAAGCTTTCTTT. Residues: CSVQGTSANTEAFF. The chain joins TRBV29-1 to TRBJ1-1; D is possibly TRBD1 (6 bases). Germline CDR1 and CDR2: SQVTM and ANQGSEA. This CDR3 spans 14 amino acids. Deletions cut 5 bases from V and 1 base from J, with 14 bases between. The entire variable domain, with the rest obtained from reference TRBV29-1 and TRBJ1-1, is as follows: SAVISQKPSRDICQRGTSLTIQCQVDSQVTMMFWYRQQPGQSLTLIATANQGSEATYESGFVIDKFPISRPNLTFSTLTVSNMSPEDSSIYLCSVQGTSANTEAFFGQGTRLTVV.

The chain employs TRBV6-6 and TRBJ1-6; D not certain. Germline values: CDR1 MNHNY, CDR2 SVGAGI (reference sequence). The CDR3 contains 14 residues. With 6 bases removed from V and 7 bases from J, the gap between germline ends came to 13 bases. The CDR3 sequence: CASRPSGANSPLHF. The CDR3 DNA follows: TGTGCCAGCAGGCCCTCAGGTGCAAATTCACCCCTCCACTTT.

The J gene is TRBJ2-6, the V gene TRBV5-1; no clear D gene. The CDR3 consists of 17 residues. Trimming pared 5 bases from V and 0 bases from J, leaving 15 bases between. Germline V gene sequence: CDR1 SGHRS, CDR2 YFSETQ. The CDR3 region is CASRYDASVSGANVLTF. CDR3 in DNA: TGCGCCAGCAGATACGACGCCTCCGTCTCTGGGGCCAACGTCCTGACTTTC.

The chain combines TRBV7-9 with TRBJ2-7; TRBD1 aligns across 11 bases. Germline assignment: CDR1 SEHNR and CDR2 FQNEAQ (reference sequence). This CDR3 region has 14 residues. Germline trimming cut 0 bases from V and 6 bases from J; bases unmatched to any gene: 1. The CDR3 DNA follows: TGTGCCAGCAGCTTAGCCGGGACAGGGGGCGAGCAGTACTTC. It codes for CASSLAGTGGEQYF.

The chain carries TRBV5-1 and TRBJ2-2, with a weak D call TRBD1 (5 bases). Germline V gene data show CDR1 as SGHRS and CDR2 as YFSETQ. This CDR3 region has 16 residues. Between the trimmed V and J ends, which lost 4 bases and 0 bases, there was a span of 13 bases. The CDR3 sequence: CASSQDTLANTGELFF. The CDR3 DNA sequence: TGCGCCAGCAGCCAGGACACCTTAGCGAACACCGGGGAGCTGTTTTTT.